Listed here are 15 T cell receptor beta chains from one sample, sequenced in a study of blood T cell repertoires in COVID-19. Profiling relied on immunoSEQ multiplex PCR, and the TCRdb table lists in-frame clones only, not all of them. The table has approximately 240,000 clones, approximately 90% seen once; the top ten hold 2.1%. The sequenced material came from peripheral blood. These TCRs come from a woman in her thirties or forties who had recovered from COVID-19.

This rearrangement joins TRBV5-4 to TRBJ1-6, with 7 bases fitting TRBD1. This CDR3 comprises 17 residues. CDR1 SGHNT and CDR2 YYREEE come from the germline V gene (reference sequence). V dropped 4 bases and J dropped 4; count of bases not matched to a gene: 11. CDR3 nucleotides: TGTGCCAGCAGCCCAATCCCGACAGGGCAGTATAATTCACCCCTCCACTTT. Translating gives CASSPIPTGQYNSPLHF.

This clone was counted a few times. CDR3 bases: TGTGCCAGCAGCCGGGACATCCTCCAAGAGACCCAGTACTTC. Its translation: CASSRDILQETQYF. The genes are TRBV14 and TRBJ2-5, with D perhaps matching TRBD1 (6 bases). CDR3 length equals 14 residues. V was trimmed by 4 bases and J by 1 base, leaving 10 bases between them. CDR1 SGHDN and CDR2 FVKESK come from the germline V gene.

This clone was observed a handful of times. The V gene is TRBV28, the J gene TRBJ1-2; D is uncertain. V lost 4 bases to trimming and J lost 8 bases, with 14 bases between them. Germline V gene sequence: CDR1 MDHEN, CDR2 SYDVKM. The CDR3 runs 13 residues. CDR3 sequence reads: CASSSPGLGGYTF. The CDR3 DNA is TGTGCCAGCAGTTCTCCTGGACTTGGCGGCTACACCTTC.

The rearrangement uses TRBV5-6 and TRBJ2-1; 8 positions match TRBD1. The CDR3 extends over 14 amino acids. Looked up from germline, CDR1 is SGHDT and CDR2 is YYEEEE. Trimming removed 5 bases from V and 10 bases from J; junction bases left unmatched: 11. CDR3 loop: CASRARGRSEEQFF. The CDR3 nucleotides read TGTGCCAGCAGAGCCAGGGGGCGAAGCGAGGAGCAGTTCTTC.

The chain recombines TRBV7-2 with TRBJ2-3, with TRBD2 identical over 10 bases. The CDR3 is 19 residues long. Trimming at V came to 5 bases and at J to 2 bases, leaving 16 bases not matched to a gene. Per germline, CDR1 SGHTA and CDR2 FQGNSA. In nucleotides, the CDR3 is TGTGCCAGCAGCCACGACAGAATGCTAGCGGGAGTTGACACAGATACGCAGTATTTT. It yields the protein CASSHDRMLAGVDTDTQYF.

This chain connects TRBV19 to TRBJ1-5; 9 bases are shared with TRBD1. With 2 bases clipped from V and 2 bases from J, the junction kept 4 bases outside the gene matches. The V gene's germline CDR1 is LNHDA and CDR2 SQIVND (reference sequence). The CDR3 runs 16 residues. The CDR3 nucleotides read TGTGCCAGTAGTATAAAACAGGGGGCCGGCAATCAGCCCCAGCATTTT. Amino acid sequence: CASSIKQGAGNQPQHF.

This clone appeared a few times. J is TRBJ2-4 and V is TRBV18, with D possibly matching TRBD1 (5 bases). The germline V and J ends were trimmed by 5 bases and 8 bases, with 19 bases remaining between them. Germline V lookup: CDR1 KGHSH, CDR2 LQKENI. This CDR3 is 15 amino acids long. The CDR3 sequence: CASSSGAPPWDIQYF. The CDR3 DNA is TGTGCCAGCTCAAGTGGGGCTCCCCCTTGGGACATTCAGTACTTC.

The chain carries TRBV15 and TRBJ2-7; TRBD1 agrees at 7 bases. Germline CDR1 is LNHNV and CDR2 is YYDKDF (reference sequence). The CDR3 spans 15 residues. V lost 3 bases to trimming and J lost 0 bases; unmatched junction nucleotides: 5. In DNA form, the CDR3 reads TGTGCCACCAGCAGGGGACAGCTTTACTCCTACGAGCAGTACTTC. Residues: CATSRGQLYSYEQYF. The full variable domain, rest sourced from reference TRBV15 and TRBJ2-7, is DAMVIQNPRYQVTQFGKPVTLSCSQTLNHNVMYWYQQKSSQAPKLLFHYYDKDFNNEADTPDNFQSRRPNTSFCFLDIRSPGLGDTAMYLCATSRGQLYSYEQYFGPGTRLTVT.

The chain carries TRBV4-3 and TRBJ2-1; D possibly corresponds to TRBD2 (6 bases). Germline CDR1 LGHNA, CDR2 YSLEER. CDR3 length: 15 amino acids. Between the trimmed V and J ends, which lost 4 bases and 4 bases, there was a span of 14 bases. CDR3 coding DNA: TGCGCCAGCAGCCCCCGGACTATCGGATACAATGAGCAGTTCTTC. Residues: CASSPRTIGYNEQFF.

Only a few counts were recorded for this clone. The chain combines TRBV11-2 with TRBJ2-1, with 7 nucleotides matching TRBD2. The CDR3 loop spans 16 amino acids. Germline CDR1 SGHAT, CDR2 FQNNGV. The V gene end was trimmed by 2 bases and the J gene end by 4 bases; junction bases not matched to a gene: 8. In DNA form, the CDR3 reads TGTGCCAGCAGCTTACGGGGTAGCGGGCAATACAATGAGCAGTTCTTC. Its translation is CASSLRGSGQYNEQFF.

The gene calls are TRBV7-9 and TRBJ2-1, with TRBD2 matching 11 bases. The CDR3 is 13 amino acids. The germline gives CDR1 SEHNR, CDR2 FQNEAQ (reference sequence). The V and J ends lost 7 bases and 6 bases, in that order; junction bases with no gene match: 2. The CDR3 DNA reads as TGTGCCAGCATCACTAGCGGGGGCAATGAGCAGTTCTTC. This codes for CASITSGGNEQFF.

The rearrangement uses TRBV7-9 and TRBJ1-3; weak D call: TRBD1 (5 bases). The germline CDR1 and CDR2 sequences are SEHNR and FQNEAQ (reference sequence). This CDR3 has 16 amino acids. V was clipped by 6 bases and J by 0 bases, with 15 bases between them. The CDR3 DNA is TGTGCCAGCAGTTACGACAGCGCGAGCTCTGGAAACACCATATATTTT. This codes for CASSYDSASSGNTIYF. The whole variable domain, remainder taken from reference TRBV7-9 and TRBJ1-3, is DTGVSQNPRHKITKRGQNVTFRCDPISEHNRLYWYRQTLGQGPEFLTYFQNEAQLEKSRLLSDRFSAERPKGSFSTLEIQRTEQGDSAMYLCASSYDSASSGNTIYFGEGSWLTVV.

A few counts support this clone. The CDR3 is CASSHPSIGELFF. In DNA, the CDR3 is TGTGCCAGCAGCCACCCTAGCATCGGGGAGCTGTTTTTT. The chain links TRBV4-2 to TRBJ2-2; weak D call: TRBD2 (5 bases). The germline V and J ends were trimmed by 3 bases and 7 bases, with 9 bases remaining between them. Germline values: CDR1 LGHNA, CDR2 YNFKEQ. This CDR3 has 13 residues.

The V and J genes are TRBV25-1 and TRBJ2-3; no clear D. V was pared by 4 bases and J by 2 bases, with 10 bases between. This CDR3 contains 14 residues. Germline CDR1 MGHDK, CDR2 SYGVNS. CDR3 residues: CASSGATLTDTQYF. The CDR3 nucleotides are TGTGCCAGCAGTGGGGCTACCCTCACAGATACGCAGTATTTT.

The V call is TRBV7-2, the J call TRBJ2-7; 7 nucleotides agree with TRBD1. CDR1 SGHTA and CDR2 FQGNSA come from the germline V gene. CDR3 length: 18 amino acids. Unmatched junction bases numbered 12, after V lost 1 base and J lost 0 bases. DNA for the CDR3: TGTGCCAGCAGCTTAGGGGATTCTGGACAGGTCTACTCCTACGAGCAGTACTTC. This sequence encodes CASSLGDSGQVYSYEQYF. The full variable domain, in which reference TRBV7-2 and TRBJ2-7 provide the parts outside the CDR3, is GAGVSQSPSNKVTEKGKDVELRCDPISGHTALYWYRQSLGQGLEFLIYFQGNSAPDKSGLPSDRFSAERTGGSVSTLTIQRTQQEDSAVYLCASSLGDSGQVYSYEQYFGPGTRLTVT.